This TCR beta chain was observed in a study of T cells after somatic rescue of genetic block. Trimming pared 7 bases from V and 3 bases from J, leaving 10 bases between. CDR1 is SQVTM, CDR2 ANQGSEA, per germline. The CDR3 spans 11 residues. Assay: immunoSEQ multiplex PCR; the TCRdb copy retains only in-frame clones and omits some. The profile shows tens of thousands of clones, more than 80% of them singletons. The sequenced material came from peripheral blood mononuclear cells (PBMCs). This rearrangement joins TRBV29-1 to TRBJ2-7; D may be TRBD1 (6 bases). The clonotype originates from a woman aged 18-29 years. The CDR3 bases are TGCAGCGCACAACAGGGCTACGAGCAGTACTTC. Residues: CSAQQGYEQYF.